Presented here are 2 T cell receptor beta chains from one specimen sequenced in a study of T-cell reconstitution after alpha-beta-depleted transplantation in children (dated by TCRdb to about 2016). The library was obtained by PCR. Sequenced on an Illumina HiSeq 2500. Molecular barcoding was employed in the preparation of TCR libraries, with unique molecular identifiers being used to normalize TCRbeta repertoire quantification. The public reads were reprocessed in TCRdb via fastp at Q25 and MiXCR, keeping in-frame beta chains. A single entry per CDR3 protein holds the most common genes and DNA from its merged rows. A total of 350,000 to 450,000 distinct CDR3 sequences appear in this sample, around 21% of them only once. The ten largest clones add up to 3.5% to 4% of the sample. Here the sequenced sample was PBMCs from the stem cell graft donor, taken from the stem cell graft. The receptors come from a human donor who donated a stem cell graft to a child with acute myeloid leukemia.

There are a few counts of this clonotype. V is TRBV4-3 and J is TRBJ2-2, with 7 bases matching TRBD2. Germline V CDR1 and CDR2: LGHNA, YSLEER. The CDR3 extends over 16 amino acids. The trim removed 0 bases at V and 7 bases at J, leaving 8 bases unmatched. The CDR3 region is CASSQEGTNWVGELFF. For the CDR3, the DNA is TGCGCCAGCAGCCAAGAAGGGACTAATTGGGTCGGGGAGCTGTTTTTT.

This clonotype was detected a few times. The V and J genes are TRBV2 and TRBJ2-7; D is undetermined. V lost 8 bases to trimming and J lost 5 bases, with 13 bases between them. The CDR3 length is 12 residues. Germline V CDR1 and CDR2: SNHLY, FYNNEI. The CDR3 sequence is CASGARPDEQYF. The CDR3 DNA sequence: TGTGCCAGCGGTGCCCGCCCGGACGAGCAGTACTTC. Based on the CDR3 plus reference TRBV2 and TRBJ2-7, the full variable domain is EPEVTQTPSHQVTQMGQEVILRCVPISNHLYFYWYRQILGQKVEFLVSFYNNEISEKSEIFDDQFSVERPDGSNFTLKIRSTKLEDSAMYFCASGARPDEQYFGPGTRLTVT.